This is a list of T cell receptor beta chains from one sample in a study of cytomegalovirus exposure and HLA in healthy donors. Data came from immunoSEQ multiplex PCR; TCRdb stores just in-frame clones and leaves some out. The top ten clones hold under 6.5% of a sample with about 120,000 clones, around 77% of them seen once. Specimen: PBMCs. These receptors were taken from a man aged 18 to 30 in good health and CMV-seropositive. Each CDR3 is given with its conserved first and last residue. Clone size is given for some rows only: seen once, a few or many times, or a class if the clone is expanded.

- TRBJ1-2 TRBV19 CASSRGDTLRGGYTF
- TRBJ2-1 TRBV14 CASSPGLAGVGEQFF
- TRBJ2-3 TRBV2 CASFREVTDTQYF
few TRBJ2-5 TRBV28 CASSPNRETQYF
- TRBJ2-1 TRBV9 CASSVASGEANEQFF
few TRBJ2-1 TRBV11-3 CASSPAAIFDEQFF
- TRBJ1-3 TRBV7-3 CASSTTGSSGNTIYF
- TRBJ1-2 TRBV9 CASSATGTGNGYTF
- TRBJ2-3 TRBV5-4 CASSSSTGSSTDTQYF
once TRBJ2-1 TRBV7-3 CASSSGQGQFF
few TRBJ1-1 TRBV7-9 CASSWGTANTEAFF
few TRBJ1-2 TRBV28 CASSGTGGNGYTF
- TRBJ1-6 TRBV13 CASSSRRYNSPLHF
- TRBJ1-1 TRBV6-5 CASSSAGPLNTEAFF
- TRBJ1-5 TRBV18 CASSQLGTGGSQPQHF
- TRBJ1-1 TRBV6-5 CASSRVNTEAFF
- TRBJ2-4 TRBV19 CASSRKRDPKGDIQYF
- TRBJ1-5 TRBV19 CASSKGTGRNSNQPQHF
- TRBJ1-4 TRBV6-1 CASREPSRQVLFF
- TRBJ2-2 TRBV7-3 CASSRTSGSPLVGELFF
once TRBJ1-4 TRBV27 CASSLNSLTGEHSRKLFF
- TRBJ1-2 TRBV7-2 CASSLAAGPNYGYTF
- TRBJ2-1 TRBV5-1 CASSFLGEQFF
- TRBJ2-5 TRBV14 CASSQDWGTETQETQYF
once TRBJ2-5 TRBV29-1 CSVLAGGETQYF
few TRBJ2-5 TRBV7-9 CASSLAIGQGAKTQYF
few TRBJ2-1 TRBV18 CASSPSRLSSYNEQFF
few TRBJ1-1 TRBV2 CASTLTPSVPPTEAFF
- TRBJ1-1 TRBV7-8 CASSLSSGGYYTEAFF
- TRBJ2-7 TRBV5-1 CASSSAAYEQYF
- TRBJ2-1 TRBV6-5 CASSTPLLKQFF
- TRBJ1-2 TRBV5-1 CASSLGSGEGGYTF
- - TRBV5-6 CASSLFRVREQYF
few TRBJ2-3 TRBV2 CASRGGPSTDTQYF
- TRBJ2-3 TRBV19 CASSRGQGVFPDTQYF
- TRBJ1-3 TRBV9 CASSAAPSQGTGNTIYF
- TRBJ2-1 TRBV15 CATSRKTAYNEQFF